The 9 T cell receptor beta chains presented below share a single source sample, sequenced in a study of vaccination effects on CD4 cells after COVID-19. Using viral peptide pools, the ViraFEST assay grew out antigen-specific CD4+ T cells prior to sequencing. Once cultured for roughly nine days, the cells underwent separation to obtain CD4+ T cells. Testing of the vaccine recipients showed negative nucleocapsid antibodies and no prior SARS-CoV-2 infection. This table comes from immunoSEQ multiplex PCR, and its TCRdb copy is limited to in-frame clones, with some not included. The profile shows about 41,000 clones, under 85% of them singletons. Their recognized antigens are unknown. The sample here was CD4+ T cells from PBMCs cultured with HCoV-NL63 spike peptides, taken before COVID-19 vaccination. The receptors originated from a human donor who received a COVID-19 vaccine.

In DNA form, the CDR3 reads TGTGCCAGCAGCCCTGGACGGACAACAGATACGCAGTATTTT. This translates into CASSPGRTTDTQYF. The chain couples TRBV7-9 to TRBJ2-3, with D maybe TRBD1 (5 bases). Germline V gene data show CDR1 as SEHNR and CDR2 as FQNEAQ (reference sequence). The CDR3 contains 14 residues. V was trimmed by 5 bases and J by 3 bases, leaving 12 bases between them.

The table lists this clone with a count of one. The chain combines TRBV14 with TRBJ2-7; perhaps TRBD2 as D (6 bases). Trimming stripped 8 bases from V and 7 bases from J, with 12 bases between. Germline-derived CDR1 and CDR2 are SGHDN and FVKESK. The CDR3 loop spans 11 amino acids. The CDR3 loop reads CASDGGREQYV. CDR3 DNA sequence: TGTGCCAGCGATGGGGGGAGGGAGCAGTACGTC.

The chain carries TRBV5-1 and TRBJ1-4; D uncertain. The V end was cut by 7 bases, the J end by 0 bases, with 10 bases between. Per germline, CDR1 SGHRS and CDR2 YFSETQ. This CDR3 region has 14 residues. The chain's CDR3 is CASGPAATNEKLFF. The CDR3 region has the DNA TGCGCCAGCGGTCCGGCAGCAACTAATGAAAAACTGTTTTTT.

V is TRBV5-1 and J is TRBJ2-5; possibly TRBD2 for D (6 bases). The CDR3 sequence is 14 residues long. The V end was cut by 6 bases, the J end by 0 bases, with 12 bases between. Per the germline V gene, CDR1 is SGHRS and CDR2 is YFSETQ. The DNA of the CDR3 is TGCGCCAGCAAGAATCTAGCGAACCAAGAGACCCAGTACTTC. Translating it yields CASKNLANQETQYF.

About this clone: Mismatch with germline at one junction end may stem from a read error. The chain carries TRBV5-4 and TRBJ2-5; 12 bases fit TRBD2. This CDR3 contains 12 residues. The V gene's germline CDR1 is SGHNT and CDR2 YYREEE (reference sequence). CDR3 nucleotide sequence: TGTGCCAGCAGCTTACTAGCGGGGGGCCGAGACTTC. Translating it yields CASSLLAGGRDF.

The chain has TRBV18 and TRBJ1-6, with TRBD1 identical over 9 bases. Germline V gives CDR1 KGHSH, CDR2 LQKENI. This CDR3 has 16 amino acids. Germline trimming cut 3 bases from V and 4 bases from J; bases unmatched to any gene: 4. CDR3 coding DNA: TGTGCCAGCTCACCCACAGGGGGCGGATATAATTCACCCCTCCACTTT. Its protein product is CASSPTGGGYNSPLHF.

This chain joins TRBV5-5 and TRBJ2-3; D is possibly TRBD1 (6 bases). The CDR3 is 15 residues long. The germline V gene has CDR1 SGHKS and CDR2 YYEKEE (reference sequence). Trimming stripped 0 bases from V and 2 bases from J, with 10 bases between. The CDR3 loop is CASSLDRVVTDTQYF. CDR3 DNA: TGTGCCAGCAGCTTGGACAGGGTGGTCACAGATACGCAGTATTTT.

The chain recombines TRBV6-1 with TRBJ2-4; 7 bases are a match to TRBD1. The J segment lost 2 bases and the V segment lost 0 bases, leaving 10 bases of the junction unmatched. This CDR3 contains 18 residues. CDR1 is MNHNS and CDR2 is SASEGT in the germline V gene. For the CDR3, the DNA is TGTGCCAGCAGTGAAGCCCCGACAGGGAGCGTATCCAAAAACATTCAGTACTTC. Translation: CASSEAPTGSVSKNIQYF.

The CDR3 sequence is CASSQALTNTGELFF. The CDR3 DNA sequence: TGTGCCAGCAGCCAAGCGCTGACGAACACCGGGGAGCTGTTTTTT. This chain joins TRBV14 and TRBJ2-2, with D uncertain. V was clipped by 1 base and J by 0 bases, with 6 bases between them. Germline CDR1 reads SGHDN; CDR2 reads FVKESK. This CDR3 is built from 15 residues. The entire variable domain, with the rest obtained from reference TRBV14 and TRBJ2-2, is as follows: EAGVTQFPSHSVIEKGQTVTLRCDPISGHDNLYWYRRVMGKEIKFLLHFVKESKQDESGMPNNRFLAERTGGTYSTLKVQPAELEDSGVYFCASSQALTNTGELFFGEGSRLTVL.